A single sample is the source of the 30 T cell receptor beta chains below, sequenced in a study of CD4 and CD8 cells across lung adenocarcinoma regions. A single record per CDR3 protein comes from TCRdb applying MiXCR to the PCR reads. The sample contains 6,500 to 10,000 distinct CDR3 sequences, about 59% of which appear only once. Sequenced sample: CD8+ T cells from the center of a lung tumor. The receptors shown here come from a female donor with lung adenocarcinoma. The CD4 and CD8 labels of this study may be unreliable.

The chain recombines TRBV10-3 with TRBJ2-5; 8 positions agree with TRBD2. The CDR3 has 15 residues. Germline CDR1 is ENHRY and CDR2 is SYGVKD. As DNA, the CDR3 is TGTGGCGCGGGGTACGGGGGGGGGGACGCAGAGACCCAGTACTTC. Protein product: CGAGYGGGDAETQYF.

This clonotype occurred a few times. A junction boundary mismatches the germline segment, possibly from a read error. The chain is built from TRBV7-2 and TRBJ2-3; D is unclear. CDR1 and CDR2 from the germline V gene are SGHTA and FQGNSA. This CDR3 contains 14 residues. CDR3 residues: CAGTGVGSTETQYF. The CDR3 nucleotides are TGTGCCGGCACCGGCGTAGGTAGCACAGAGACGCAGTATTTC.

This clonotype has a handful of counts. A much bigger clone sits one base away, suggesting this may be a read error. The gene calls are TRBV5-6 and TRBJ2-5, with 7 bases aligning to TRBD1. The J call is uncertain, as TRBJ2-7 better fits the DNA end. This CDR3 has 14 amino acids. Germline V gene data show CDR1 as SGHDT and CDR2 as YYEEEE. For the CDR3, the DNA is TGTGCCAGCAGCTCACGACAGGGAACCTACGAGCAGTACTTC. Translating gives CASSSRQGTYEQYF.

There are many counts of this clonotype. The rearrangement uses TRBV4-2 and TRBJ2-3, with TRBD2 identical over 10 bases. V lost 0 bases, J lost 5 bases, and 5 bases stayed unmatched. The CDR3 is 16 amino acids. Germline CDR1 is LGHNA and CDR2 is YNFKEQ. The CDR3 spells CASSQDLAGVLDTQYF. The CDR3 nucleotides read TGTGCCAGCAGCCAAGACCTAGCGGGGGTACTAGATACGCAGTATTTT.

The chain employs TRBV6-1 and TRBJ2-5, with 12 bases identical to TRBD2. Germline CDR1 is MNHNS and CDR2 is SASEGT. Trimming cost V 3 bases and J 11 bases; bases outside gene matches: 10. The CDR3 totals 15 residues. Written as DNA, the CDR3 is TGTGCCAGCAGTGAGACTAGCGGGAGCCCTGCGGAGCAGTACTTC. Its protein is CASSETSGSPAEQYF.

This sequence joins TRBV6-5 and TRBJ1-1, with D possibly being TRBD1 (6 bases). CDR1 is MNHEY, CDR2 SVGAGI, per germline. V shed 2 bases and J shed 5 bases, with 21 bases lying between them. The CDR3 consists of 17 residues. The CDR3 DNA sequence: TGTGCCAGCAGTTACCTTTCTCGACCAGGGGCGCGGACTGAAGCTTTCTTT. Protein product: CASSYLSRPGARTEAFF.

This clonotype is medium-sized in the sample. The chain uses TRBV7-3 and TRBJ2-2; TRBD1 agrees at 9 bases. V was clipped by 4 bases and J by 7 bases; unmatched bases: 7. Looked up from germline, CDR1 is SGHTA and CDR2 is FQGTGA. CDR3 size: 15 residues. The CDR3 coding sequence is TGTGCCAGCAGCTCAGGGACAGGGTCGGGCGGGGAGCTGTTTTTT. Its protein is CASSSGTGSGGELFF.

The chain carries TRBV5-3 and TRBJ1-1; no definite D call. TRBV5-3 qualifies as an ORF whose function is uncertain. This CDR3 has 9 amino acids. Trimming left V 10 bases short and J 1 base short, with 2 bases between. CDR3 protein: CAGNTEAFF. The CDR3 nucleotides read TGTGCCGGGAACACTGAAGCTTTCTTT.

The CDR3 DNA sequence: TGTGCGGGCAGCGGGGGCAGGGACACAGATACGCAGTATTTT. It specifies CAGSGGRDTDTQYF. The rearrangement links TRBV7-3 to TRBJ2-3, with 8 bases identical to TRBD2. The CDR3 spans 14 residues. Per the germline V gene, CDR1 is SGHTA and CDR2 is FQGTGA. The complete variable domain, with remaining parts taken from reference TRBV7-3 and TRBJ2-3, reads GAGVSQTPSNKVTEKGKYVELRCDPISGHTALYWYRQSLGQGPEFLIYFQGTGAADDSGLPNDRFFAVRPEGSVSTLKIQRTERGDSAVYLCAGSGGRDTDTQYFGPGTRLTVL.

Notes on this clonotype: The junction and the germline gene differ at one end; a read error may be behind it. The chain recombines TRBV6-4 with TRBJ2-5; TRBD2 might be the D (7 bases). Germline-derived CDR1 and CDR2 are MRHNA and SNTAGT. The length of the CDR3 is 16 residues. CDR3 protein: CASGGRGGGPSETQYF. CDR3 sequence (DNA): TGTGCCAGCGGGGGTAGAGGGGGAGGGCCGTCGGAGACGCAGTACTTT.

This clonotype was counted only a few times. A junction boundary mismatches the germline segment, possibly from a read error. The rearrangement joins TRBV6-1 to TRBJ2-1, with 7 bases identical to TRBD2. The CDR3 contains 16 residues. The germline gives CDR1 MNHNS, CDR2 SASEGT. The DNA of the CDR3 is TGTGCCAGCAGGTCAGGGACTACACAGAGCTACGATGCGCAGTTTTTC. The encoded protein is CASRSGTTQSYDAQFF.

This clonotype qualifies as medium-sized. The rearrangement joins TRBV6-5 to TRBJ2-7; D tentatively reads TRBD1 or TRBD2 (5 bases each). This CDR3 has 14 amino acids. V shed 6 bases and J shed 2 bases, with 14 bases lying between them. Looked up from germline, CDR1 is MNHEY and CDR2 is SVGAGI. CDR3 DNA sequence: TGTGCCAGCAGCTACGGGACGGATCCCTACGAGCAGTACTTC. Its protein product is CASSYGTDPYEQYF.

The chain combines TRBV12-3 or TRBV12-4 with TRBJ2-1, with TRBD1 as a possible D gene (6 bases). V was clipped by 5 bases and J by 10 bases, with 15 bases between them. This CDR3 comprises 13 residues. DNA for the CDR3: TGTGCCAGCAGTGGGGACATCGCCTACGAGCAGTTCTTC. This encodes CASSGDIAYEQFF.

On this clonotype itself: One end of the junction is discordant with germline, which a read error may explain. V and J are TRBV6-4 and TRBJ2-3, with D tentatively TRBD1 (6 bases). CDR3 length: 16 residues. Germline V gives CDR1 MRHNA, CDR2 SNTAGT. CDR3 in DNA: TGTGCCAGCGGGGGTAGAGGGGGACGGGCCTCGGATACCCAGTATTTC. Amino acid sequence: CASGGRGGRASDTQYF.

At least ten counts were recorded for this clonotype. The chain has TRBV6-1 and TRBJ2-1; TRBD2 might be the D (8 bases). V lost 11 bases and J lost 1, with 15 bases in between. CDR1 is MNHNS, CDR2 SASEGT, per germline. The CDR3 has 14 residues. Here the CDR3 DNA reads TGTGCCTCCCGGGAGGGACAGTCCTACAATGAGCAGTTCTTC. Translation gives CASREGQSYNEQFF.

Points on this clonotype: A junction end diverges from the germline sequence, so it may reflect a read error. CDR3: CRSTFVGAKDTQYF. The DNA for the CDR3 is TGCCGCAGCACGTTCGTAGGTGCCAAAGATACGCAGTATTTC. The gene calls are TRBV4-3 and TRBJ2-3; D gene unclear. In germline, CDR1 is LGHNA, CDR2 YSLEER. This CDR3 has 14 residues.

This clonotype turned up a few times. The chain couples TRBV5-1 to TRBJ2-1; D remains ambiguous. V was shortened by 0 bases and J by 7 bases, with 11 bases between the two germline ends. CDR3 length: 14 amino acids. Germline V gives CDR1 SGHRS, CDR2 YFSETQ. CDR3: CASSLALVGNEQFF. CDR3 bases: TGCGCCAGCAGCTTGGCCTTAGTAGGGAATGAGCAGTTCTTC.

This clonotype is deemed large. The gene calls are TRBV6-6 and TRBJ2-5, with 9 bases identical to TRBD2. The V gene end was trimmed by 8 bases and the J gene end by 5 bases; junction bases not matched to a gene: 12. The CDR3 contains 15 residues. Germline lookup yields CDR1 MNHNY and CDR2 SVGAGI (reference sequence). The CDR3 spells CASPRRAGGLETQYF. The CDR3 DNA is TGTGCCAGCCCTCGGCGGGCGGGGGGGTTGGAGACCCAGTACTTC.

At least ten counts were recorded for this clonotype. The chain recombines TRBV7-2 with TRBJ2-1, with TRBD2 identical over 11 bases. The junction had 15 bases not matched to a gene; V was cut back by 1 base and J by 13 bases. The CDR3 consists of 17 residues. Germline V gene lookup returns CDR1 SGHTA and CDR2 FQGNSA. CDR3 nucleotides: TGTGCCAGCAGCTTAGTGAGCCTAGCGGGGGGTCAAGAGACCCAGTTCTTC. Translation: CASSLVSLAGGQETQFF.

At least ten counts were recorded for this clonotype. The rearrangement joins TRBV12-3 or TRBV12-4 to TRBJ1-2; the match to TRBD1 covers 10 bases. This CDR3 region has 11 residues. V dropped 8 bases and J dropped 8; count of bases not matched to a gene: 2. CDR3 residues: CASGDRGGYTF. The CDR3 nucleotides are TGTGCCAGCGGGGACAGGGGAGGCTACACCTTC.

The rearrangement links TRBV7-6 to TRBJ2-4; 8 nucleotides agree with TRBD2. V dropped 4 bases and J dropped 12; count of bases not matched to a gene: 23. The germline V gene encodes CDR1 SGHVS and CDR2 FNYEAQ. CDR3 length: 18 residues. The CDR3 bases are TGTGCCAGCAGCTCCGCGGGGCGAGCGGGGGAAGACCAAGAGACTCAGTACTTC. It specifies CASSSAGRAGEDQETQYF. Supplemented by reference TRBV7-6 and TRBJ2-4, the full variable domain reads GAGVSQSPRYKVTKRGQDVALRCDPISGHVSLYWYRQALGQGPEFLTYFNYEAQQDKSGLPNDRFSAERPEGSISTLTIQRTEQRDSAMYRCASSSAGRAGEDQETQYFGAGTRLSVL.

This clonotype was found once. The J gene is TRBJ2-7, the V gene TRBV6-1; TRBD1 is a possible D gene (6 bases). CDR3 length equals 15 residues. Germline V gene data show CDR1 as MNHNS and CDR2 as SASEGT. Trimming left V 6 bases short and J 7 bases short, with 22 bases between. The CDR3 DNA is TGTGCCAGCAGACGACAGGTTTTAGGACCCAATGAGCAGTACTTC. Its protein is CASRRQVLGPNEQYF.

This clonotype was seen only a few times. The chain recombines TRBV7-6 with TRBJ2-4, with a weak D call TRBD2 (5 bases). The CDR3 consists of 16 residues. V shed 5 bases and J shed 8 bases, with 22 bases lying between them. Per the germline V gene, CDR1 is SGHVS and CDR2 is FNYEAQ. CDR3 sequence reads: CASSPLANDNEDIQYF. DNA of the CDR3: TGTGCCAGCAGCCCCCTAGCCAATGACAATGAAGACATTCAGTACTTC.

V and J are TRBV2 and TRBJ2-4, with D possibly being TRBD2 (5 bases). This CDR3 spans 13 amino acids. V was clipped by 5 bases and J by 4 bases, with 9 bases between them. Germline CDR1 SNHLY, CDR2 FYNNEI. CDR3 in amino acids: CASSPRDKNIQYF. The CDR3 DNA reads TGTGCCAGCAGTCCCCGGGATAAAAACATTCAGTACTTC.

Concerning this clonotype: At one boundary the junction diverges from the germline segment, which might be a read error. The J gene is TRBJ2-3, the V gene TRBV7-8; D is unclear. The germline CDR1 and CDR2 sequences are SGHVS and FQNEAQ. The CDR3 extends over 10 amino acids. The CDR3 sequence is CASSLDTQYF. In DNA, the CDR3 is TGTGCCAGCAGCTTAGATACCCAGTATTTC.

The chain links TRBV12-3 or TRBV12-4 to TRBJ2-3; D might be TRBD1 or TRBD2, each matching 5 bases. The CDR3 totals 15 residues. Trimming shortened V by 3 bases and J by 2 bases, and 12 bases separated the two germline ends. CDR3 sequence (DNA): TGTGCCAGCAGTTTGGATCAGGGAGCCACAGATACGCAGTATTTT. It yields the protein CASSLDQGATDTQYF.

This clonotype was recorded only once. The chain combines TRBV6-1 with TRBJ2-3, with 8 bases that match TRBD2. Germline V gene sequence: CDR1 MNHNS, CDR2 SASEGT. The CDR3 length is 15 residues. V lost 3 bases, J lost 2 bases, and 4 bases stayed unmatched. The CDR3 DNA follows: TGTGCCAGCAGTGATAAGCGGGGGAACACAGATACGCAGTATTTT. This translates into CASSDKRGNTDTQYF.

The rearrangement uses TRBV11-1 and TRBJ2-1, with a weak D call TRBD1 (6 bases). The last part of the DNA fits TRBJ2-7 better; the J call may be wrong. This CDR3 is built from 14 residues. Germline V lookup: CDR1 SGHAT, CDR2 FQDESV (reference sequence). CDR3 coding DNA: TGTGCCAGCAGCAAACGACAGGTTTCCTACGAGCAGTACTTC. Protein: CASSKRQVSYEQYF.

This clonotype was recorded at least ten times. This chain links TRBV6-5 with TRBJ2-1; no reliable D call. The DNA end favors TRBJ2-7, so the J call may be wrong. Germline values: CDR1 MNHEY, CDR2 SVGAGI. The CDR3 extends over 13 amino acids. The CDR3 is CASSYSFAVEQYF. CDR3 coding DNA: TGTGCCAGCAGTTACTCGTTCGCGGTCGAGCAGTACTTC.

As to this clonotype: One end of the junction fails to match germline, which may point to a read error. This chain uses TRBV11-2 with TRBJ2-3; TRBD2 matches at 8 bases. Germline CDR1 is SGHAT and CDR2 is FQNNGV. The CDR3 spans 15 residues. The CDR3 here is CASGFGGGALDTQYF. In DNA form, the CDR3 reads TGTGCCAGCGGGTTCGGGGGGGGGGCTCTAGATACCCAGTATTTT.